One sample yielded the 21 T cell receptor beta chains listed below, sequenced in a study of T-cell reconstitution after alpha-beta-depleted transplantation in children (dated by TCRdb to 2016 to 2017). Library generation was performed with PCR. Reads for this sample came from an Illumina HiSeq 2500. To normalize quantification of the TCRbeta repertoire, the TCR libraries were built with molecular barcoding that relied on unique molecular identifiers. The raw public data were reprocessed by TCRdb itself: fastp quality trimming at Q25, MiXCR clonotype calling, in-frame beta chains only. Each CDR3 protein gets just one entry, which takes the most common genes and DNA from the rows behind it. The sample includes about 600,000 distinct CDR3 sequences, with 10% observed a single time. Of the sample, 4% is held by the ten largest clones. The sample in question was PBMCs from the stem cell graft donor, obtained from the stem cell graft. The receptors come from a human donor who donated a stem cell graft to a child with acute myeloid leukemia.

V and J are TRBV20-1 and TRBJ2-7; 13 positions match TRBD2. The CDR3 extends over 15 amino acids. Looked up from germline, CDR1 is DFQATT and CDR2 is SNEGSKA (reference sequence). V shed 6 bases and J 5 bases; nucleotides not matched to a gene: 10. The CDR3 is CSAEIGTSGKDEQYF. The DNA for the CDR3 is TGCAGTGCGGAAATCGGGACTAGCGGGAAGGACGAGCAGTACTTC.

This clonotype came up many times. This chain connects TRBV20-1 to TRBJ2-1, with 9 positions matching TRBD2. V shed 2 bases, J shed 6 bases, and the junction held 5 bases outside the gene matches. Germline CDR1 is DFQATT and CDR2 is SNEGSKA (reference sequence). This CDR3 comprises 14 residues. CDR3 region: CSARLAGLLNEQFF. The CDR3 region has the DNA TGCAGTGCTAGACTAGCGGGACTGCTCAATGAGCAGTTCTTC.

The chain links TRBV28 to TRBJ1-2; 9 positions match TRBD1. Trimming removed 7 bases from V and 2 bases from J; junction bases left unmatched: 11. Germline V lookup: CDR1 MDHEN, CDR2 SYDVKM. This CDR3 has 16 amino acids. The CDR3 DNA is TGTGCCAGCACCACCCGGGACAGGGCTGAAAACTATGGCTACACCTTC. Protein sequence: CASTTRDRAENYGYTF.

This clonotype was observed at least ten times. The rearrangement joins TRBV30 to TRBJ1-1; maybe TRBD1 (6 bases). This CDR3 has 16 amino acids. In germline, CDR1 is GTSNPN, CDR2 SVGIG (reference sequence). The germline V and J ends were trimmed by 5 bases and 3 bases, with 22 bases remaining between them. The CDR3 DNA reads as TGTGCCTGGTCTTTCGGTTTAGGGGGATCGGACACTGAAGCTTTCTTT. Translation: CAWSFGLGGSDTEAFF.

V gene TRBV10-3 combines with J gene TRBJ2-3; 9 positions match TRBD2. Per germline, CDR1 ENHRY and CDR2 SYGVKD. The CDR3 spans 14 residues. The V segment lost 6 bases and the J segment 4 bases; nucleotides outside the gene matches: 5. CDR3 amino acids: CAIRAGLASDTQYF. CDR3 bases: TGTGCCATCAGGGCGGGACTAGCCTCAGATACGCAGTATTTT.

This rearrangement joins TRBV7-2 to TRBJ2-2; D call uncertain. Trimming shortened V by 3 bases and J by 2 bases, and 7 bases separated the two germline ends. Germline CDR1 SGHTA, CDR2 FQGNSA. This CDR3 has 14 amino acids. The chain's CDR3 is CASSFLVNTGELFF. Written as DNA, the CDR3 is TGTGCCAGCAGCTTCCTAGTTAACACCGGGGAGCTGTTTTTT.

The gene calls are TRBV9 and TRBJ2-1; TRBD1 matches 10 bases. In germline, CDR1 is SGDLS, CDR2 YYNGEE. The CDR3 is 15 amino acids. The junction had 6 bases not matched to a gene; V was cut back by 2 bases and J by 7 bases. The CDR3 DNA reads as TGTGCCAGCAGCGTCGACAGGGGGCGCGGAAATGAGCAGTTCTTC. The encoded protein is CASSVDRGRGNEQFF.

This clonotype showed up just a few times. This chain joins TRBV30 and TRBJ2-1; D is unresolved. The CDR3 extends over 11 amino acids. The ends were cut back, 3 bases at V and 4 bases at J, with 4 bases in the middle. Germline CDR1 GTSNPN, CDR2 SVGIG (reference sequence). In DNA, the CDR3 is TGTGCCTGGAGGGAGTACAATGAGCAGTTCTTC. It translates to CAWREYNEQFF.

The rearrangement uses TRBV10-3 and TRBJ2-3; perhaps TRBD1 as D (6 bases). With 10 bases removed from V and 5 bases from J, the gap between germline ends came to 19 bases. Germline V gives CDR1 ENHRY, CDR2 SYGVKD. The CDR3 is 14 residues long. The CDR3 sequence: CATQDLGAGDTQYF. In DNA form, the CDR3 reads TGTGCCACGCAGGACTTGGGGGCAGGAGATACGCAGTATTTT.

This chain links TRBV20-1 with TRBJ1-5, with 8 bases fitting TRBD1. The germline V gene encodes CDR1 DFQATT and CDR2 SNEGSKA (reference sequence). The CDR3 covers 13 residues. Unmatched junction bases numbered 4, after V lost 2 bases and J lost 7 bases. The CDR3 nucleotides read TGCAGTGCTAGAACAGGGGGAGGGCAGCCCCAGCATTTT. Its protein is CSARTGGGQPQHF.

A few counts support this clonotype. The genes are TRBV20-1 and TRBJ2-1; D might be TRBD2 (6 bases). Per germline, CDR1 DFQATT and CDR2 SNEGSKA (reference sequence). The CDR3 sequence is 16 residues long. Trimming pared 6 bases from V and 2 bases from J, leaving 20 bases between. The CDR3 sequence is CSAIPPSGSPYNEQFF. The CDR3 DNA is TGCAGTGCCATCCCACCATCCGGGAGTCCCTACAATGAGCAGTTCTTC.

The sample holds many counts of this clonotype. This chain uses TRBV5-1 with TRBJ2-1, with 9 bases lining up with TRBD1. The CDR3 contains 16 residues. Per the germline V gene, CDR1 is SGHRS and CDR2 is YFSETQ. Germline trimming cut 2 bases from V and 4 bases from J; bases unmatched to any gene: 7. CDR3 nucleotide sequence: TGCGCCAGCAGCTTCTCGGGACAGGGTCAGTACAATGAGCAGTTCTTC. Translated: CASSFSGQGQYNEQFF. Supplemented by reference TRBV5-1 and TRBJ2-1, the full variable domain reads KAGVTQTPRYLIKTRGQQVTLSCSPISGHRSVSWYQQTPGQGLQFLFEYFSETQRNKGNFPGRFSGRQFSNSRSEMNVSTLELGDSALYLCASSFSGQGQYNEQFFGPGTRLTVL.

This clonotype was counted between two and nine times. V usage is TRBV6-1 and J usage is TRBJ2-3, with D possibly matching TRBD2 (5 bases). CDR1 is MNHNS, CDR2 SASEGT, per germline. Trimming removed 5 bases from V and 2 bases from J, with 14 bases in between. CDR3 length: 15 residues. The CDR3 reads CASSLSRTLTDTQYF. The CDR3, as DNA: TGTGCCAGCAGTCTGAGTCGGACTCTCACAGATACGCAGTATTTT.

The chain joins TRBV4-1 to TRBJ2-2; 9 bases align to TRBD2. With 0 bases clipped from V and 3 bases from J, the junction kept 5 bases outside the gene matches. The CDR3 has 17 residues. Per germline, CDR1 MGHRA and CDR2 YSYEKL. As DNA, the CDR3 is TGCGCCAGCAGCCAAGATCCCAGCGGGAGGTACACCGGGGAGCTGTTTTTT. This gives the protein CASSQDPSGRYTGELFF.

V usage is TRBV20-1 and J usage is TRBJ2-3; possibly TRBD2 for D (6 bases). The CDR3 runs to 15 residues. V shed 3 bases and J shed 0 bases, with 13 bases lying between them. The germline V gene encodes CDR1 DFQATT and CDR2 SNEGSKA (reference sequence). The CDR3, as DNA: TGCAGTGCTAGCGGGAGCCCATTTAGCACAGATACGCAGTATTTT. Translation: CSASGSPFSTDTQYF.

This clonotype was observed many times. This chain connects TRBV20-1 to TRBJ1-6; the D is unclear. The CDR3 runs to 15 residues. Trimming took 1 base from V and 6 from J, leaving 13 bases between them. Germline-derived CDR1 and CDR2 are DFQATT and SNEGSKA (reference sequence). The CDR3 sequence is CSARGGRNFNSPLHF. The CDR3, as DNA: TGCAGTGCTAGAGGCGGACGAAACTTTAATTCACCCCTCCACTTT.

This rearrangement joins TRBV7-2 to TRBJ2-3; no clear D. Deletions cut 0 bases from V and 4 bases from J, with 8 bases between. The CDR3 has 14 residues. Germline V gene sequence: CDR1 SGHTA, CDR2 FQGNSA. The CDR3 region has the DNA TGTGCCAGCAGCTTAGCCCCCCGCTCAGATACGCAGTATTTT. As protein: CASSLAPRSDTQYF.

This clonotype was picked up a small number of times. Written as DNA, the CDR3 is TGCGCCAGCAGCCAGGACGGGACGACCAAAAACATTCAGTACTTC. This translates into CASSQDGTTKNIQYF. The chain carries TRBV4-3 and TRBJ2-4; D may match TRBD1 or TRBD2 (5 bases each). This CDR3 is 15 amino acids long. Germline CDR1 is LGHNA and CDR2 is YSLEER. V lost 3 bases, J lost 2 bases, and 11 bases lay in between.

The CDR3 DNA reads TGTGCCAGCAGCGTAGGGGTAGGGCGTCGAGACGAGCAGTACTTC. It is translated as CASSVGVGRRDEQYF. The chain has TRBV9 and TRBJ2-7; D not resolved. This CDR3 spans 15 amino acids. Trimming shortened V by 0 bases and J by 5 bases, and 15 bases separated the two germline ends. In germline, CDR1 is SGDLS, CDR2 YYNGEE.

This clonotype turned up a few times. The genes are TRBV6-2 or TRBV6-3 and TRBJ2-7; D unclear. The CDR3 runs to 14 residues. CDR1 is MNHEY and CDR2 is SVGEGT in the germline V gene. Trimming cost V 3 bases and J 2 bases, with 11 bases left between them. The CDR3 here is CASSYLFGPYEQYF. The CDR3 region has the DNA TGTGCCAGCAGTTATCTCTTTGGACCCTACGAGCAGTACTTC.

This clonotype has more than one count but fewer than ten. The CDR3 sequence is CSARDRRVNTGELFF. CDR3 in DNA: TGCAGTGCTAGAGATCGGCGGGTCAACACCGGGGAGCTGTTTTTT. V gene TRBV20-1 combines with J gene TRBJ2-2; D is possibly TRBD2 (5 bases). Germline CDR1 reads DFQATT; CDR2 reads SNEGSKA (reference sequence). This CDR3 contains 15 residues. V lost 0 bases to trimming and J lost 2 bases, with 10 bases between them.